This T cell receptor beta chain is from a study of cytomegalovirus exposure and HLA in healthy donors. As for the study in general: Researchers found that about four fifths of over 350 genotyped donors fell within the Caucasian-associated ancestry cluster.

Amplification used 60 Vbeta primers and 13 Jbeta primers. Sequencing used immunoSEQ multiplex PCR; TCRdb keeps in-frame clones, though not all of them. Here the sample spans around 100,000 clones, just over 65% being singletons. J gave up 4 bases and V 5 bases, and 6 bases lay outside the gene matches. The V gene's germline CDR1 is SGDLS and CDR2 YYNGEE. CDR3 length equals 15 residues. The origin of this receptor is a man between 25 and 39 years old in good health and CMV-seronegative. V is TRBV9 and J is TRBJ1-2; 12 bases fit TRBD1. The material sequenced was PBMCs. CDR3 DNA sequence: TGTGCCAGCAGAGCCGGGACAGGGGGCGCCTATGGCTACACCTTC. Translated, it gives CASRAGTGGAYGYTF.